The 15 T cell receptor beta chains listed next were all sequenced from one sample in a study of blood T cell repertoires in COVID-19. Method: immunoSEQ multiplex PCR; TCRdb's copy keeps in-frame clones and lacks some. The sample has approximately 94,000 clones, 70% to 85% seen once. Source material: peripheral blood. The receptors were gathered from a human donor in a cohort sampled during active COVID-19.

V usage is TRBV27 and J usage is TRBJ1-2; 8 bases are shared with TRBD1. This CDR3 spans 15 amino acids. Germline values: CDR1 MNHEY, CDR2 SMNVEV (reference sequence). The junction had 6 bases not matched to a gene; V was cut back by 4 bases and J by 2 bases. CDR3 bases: TGTGCCAGCAGTTCCCCCGGGACAGGCAACTATGGCTACACCTTC. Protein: CASSSPGTGNYGYTF.

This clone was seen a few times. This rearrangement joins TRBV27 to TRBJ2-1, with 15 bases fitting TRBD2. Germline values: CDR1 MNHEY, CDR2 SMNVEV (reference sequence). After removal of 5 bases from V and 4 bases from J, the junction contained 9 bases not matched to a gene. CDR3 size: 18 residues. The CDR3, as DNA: TGTGCCAGCAGTACGACACTCGGACTAGCGGGAGGGTACAATGAGCAGTTCTTC. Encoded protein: CASSTTLGLAGGYNEQFF.

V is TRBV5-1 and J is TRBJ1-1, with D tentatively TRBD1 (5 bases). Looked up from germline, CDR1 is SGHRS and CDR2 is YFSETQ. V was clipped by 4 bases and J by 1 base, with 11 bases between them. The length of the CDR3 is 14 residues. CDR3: CASSLQTANTEAFF. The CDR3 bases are TGCGCCAGCAGCCTCCAGACAGCGAACACTGAAGCTTTCTTT.

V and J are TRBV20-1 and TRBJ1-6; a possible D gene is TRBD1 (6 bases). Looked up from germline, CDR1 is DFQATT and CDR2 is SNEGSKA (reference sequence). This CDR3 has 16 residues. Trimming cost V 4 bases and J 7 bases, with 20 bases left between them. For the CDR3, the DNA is TGCAGTGCTATTGAAGGGGGAGTACAGGGAAATTCACCCCTCCACTTT. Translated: CSAIEGGVQGNSPLHF.

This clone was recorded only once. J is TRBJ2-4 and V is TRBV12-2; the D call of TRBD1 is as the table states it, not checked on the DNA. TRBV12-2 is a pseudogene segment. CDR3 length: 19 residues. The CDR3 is CASRLAARVVDGSKNIQYF. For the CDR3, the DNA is TGTGCAAGTCGCTTAGCGGCCAGGGTCGTCGACGGATCCAAAAACATTCAGTACTTC.

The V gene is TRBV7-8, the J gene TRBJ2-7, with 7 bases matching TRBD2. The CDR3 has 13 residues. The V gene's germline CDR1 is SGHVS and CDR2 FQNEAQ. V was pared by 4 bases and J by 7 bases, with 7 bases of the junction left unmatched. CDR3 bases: TGTGCCAGCAGCTCCCCGGGACTACTAGAGCAGTACTTC. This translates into CASSSPGLLEQYF.

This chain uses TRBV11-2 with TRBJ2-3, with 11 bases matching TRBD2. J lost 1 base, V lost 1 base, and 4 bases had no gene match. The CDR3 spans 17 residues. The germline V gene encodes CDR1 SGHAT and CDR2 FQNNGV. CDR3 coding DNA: TGTGCCAGCAGCTTAGCCGGACTAGCGGGCGGCACAGATACGCAGTATTTT. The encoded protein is CASSLAGLAGGTDTQYF.

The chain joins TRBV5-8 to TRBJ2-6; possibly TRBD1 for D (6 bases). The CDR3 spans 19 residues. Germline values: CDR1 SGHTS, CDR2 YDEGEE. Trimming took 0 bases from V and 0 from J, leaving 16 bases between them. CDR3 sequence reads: CASSLGRGELSSGANVLTF. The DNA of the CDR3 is TGTGCCAGCAGCTTGGGCAGGGGAGAGTTAAGCTCTGGGGCCAACGTCCTGACTTTC.

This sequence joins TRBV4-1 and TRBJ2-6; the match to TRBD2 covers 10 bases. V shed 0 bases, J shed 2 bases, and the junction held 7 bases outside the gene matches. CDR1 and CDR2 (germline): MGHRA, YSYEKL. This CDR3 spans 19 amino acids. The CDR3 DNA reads TGCGCCAGCAGCCAAGATCCGGCTAGCGGGGGTACTGGGGCCAACGTCCTGACTTTC. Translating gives CASSQDPASGGTGANVLTF.

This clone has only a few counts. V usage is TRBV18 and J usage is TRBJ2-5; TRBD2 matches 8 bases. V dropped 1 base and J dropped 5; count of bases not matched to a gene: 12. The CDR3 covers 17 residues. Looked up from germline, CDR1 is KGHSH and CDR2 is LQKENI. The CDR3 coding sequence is TGTGCCAGCTCACCACGGCCTTTCGGGGGGGTTCTGGAGACCCAGTACTTC. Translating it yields CASSPRPFGGVLETQYF.

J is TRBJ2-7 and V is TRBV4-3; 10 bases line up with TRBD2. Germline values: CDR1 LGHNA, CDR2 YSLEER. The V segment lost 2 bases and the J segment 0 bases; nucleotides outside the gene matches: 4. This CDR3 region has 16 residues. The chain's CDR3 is CASSQRTSGRSYEQYF. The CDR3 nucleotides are TGCGCCAGCAGCCAACGGACTAGCGGACGCTCCTACGAGCAGTACTTC.

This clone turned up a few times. CDR3 sequence: CASGLEEVNYGYTF. The CDR3 nucleotides are TGTGCCAGCGGGCTAGAGGAGGTCAACTATGGCTACACCTTC. The chain recombines TRBV7-9 with TRBJ1-2; D is uncertain. Germline-derived CDR1 and CDR2 are SEHNR and FQNEAQ (reference sequence). CDR3 size: 14 residues. V lost 8 bases to trimming and J lost 2 bases, with 15 bases between them.

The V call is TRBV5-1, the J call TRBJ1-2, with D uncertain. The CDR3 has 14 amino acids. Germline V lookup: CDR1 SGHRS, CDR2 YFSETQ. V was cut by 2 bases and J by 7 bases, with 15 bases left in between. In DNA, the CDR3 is TGCGCCAGCAGCTTCGGAGAGGGATTTGGTGGCTACACCTTC. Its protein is CASSFGEGFGGYTF.

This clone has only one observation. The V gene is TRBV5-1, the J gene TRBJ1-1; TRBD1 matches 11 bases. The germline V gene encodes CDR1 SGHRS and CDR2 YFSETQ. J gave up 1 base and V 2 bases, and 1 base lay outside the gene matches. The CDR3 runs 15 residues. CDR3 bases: TGCGCCAGCAGCTTAGGGACAGGGGGGAACACTGAAGCTTTCTTT. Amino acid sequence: CASSLGTGGNTEAFF. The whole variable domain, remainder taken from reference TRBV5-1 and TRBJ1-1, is KAGVTQTPRYLIKTRGQQVTLSCSPISGHRSVSWYQQTPGQGLQFLFEYFSETQRNKGNFPGRFSGRQFSNSRSEMNVSTLELGDSALYLCASSLGTGGNTEAFFGQGTRLTVV.

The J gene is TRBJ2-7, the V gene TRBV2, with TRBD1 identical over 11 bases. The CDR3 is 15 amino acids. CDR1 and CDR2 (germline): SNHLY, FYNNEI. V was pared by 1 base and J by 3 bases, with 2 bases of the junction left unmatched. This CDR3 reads CASSEGGTGGYEQYF. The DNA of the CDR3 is TGTGCCAGCAGTGAAGGTGGGACAGGGGGCTACGAGCAGTACTTC.